The clone carrying this TCR beta chain occurred a few times. CDR1 is MNHNS, CDR2 SASEGT, per germline. Trimming left V 2 bases short and J 2 bases short, with 4 bases between. The CDR3 runs to 14 residues. This entry is derived from a study of blood T cells in healthy people across ages. Through a sample-barcoded 5' primer and a J-beta primer mix, a second PCR was run for about 7 to 12 cycles. From the 5' RACE reads, TCRdb called clonotypes with MiXCR, one entry per CDR3 protein. The sample holds under 2 million distinct CDR3 sequences, roughly a third seen once. Source material: blood. The TCR was taken from a woman under 40 in good health. The rearrangement links TRBV6-1 to TRBJ1-6; D gene ambiguous. The chain's CDR3 is CASSENPYNSPLHF. The CDR3 DNA reads as TGTGCCAGCAGTGAAAACCCCTATAATTCACCCCTCCACTTT.